This T cell receptor (beta chain) was sequenced during a study of CD8+CD57+ T cells in acquired aplastic anemia. About the research overall: The mean DNA yield obtained from sorted CD4+ and CD8+ cells came to 3 to 3.5 ug. On average, healthy donors gave about 10.8 million reads for CD4+ cells.

This clonotype was counted at least ten times. Its antigen is currently unknown. Germline V gene sequence: CDR1 MNHNS, CDR2 SASEGT. Trimming stripped 3 bases from V and 1 base from J, with 8 bases between. This CDR3 contains 14 residues. Regarding the study as a whole: Patients and controls were found to share 25 to 30 CD8+ CDR3 sequences. Statistical testing detected no significant gap in CD8+ Simpson's diversity between patients and controls.

The template for TCR beta VDJ and CDR3 sequence profiling was genomic DNA. MiXCR was run by TCRdb on the reads, yielding one entry per CDR3 protein. Of about 110,000 distinct CDR3 sequences detected, 51% appear once; the ten largest clones hold about 32%. The sample was sorted CD4+, CD8+, or CD8+CD57+ T cells (not recorded which) from PBMCs. The rearrangement links TRBV6-1 to TRBJ2-3; D assignment may be TRBD1 or TRBD2 (6 bases each). This receptor was taken from a human donor in good health, serving as a control. Here the CDR3 reads CASSERGGTDTQYF. The CDR3 coding sequence is TGTGCCAGCAGTGAGAGGGGGGGCACAGATACGCAGTATTTT.